Listed below are T cell receptor beta chains from one sample, sequenced in a study of T-cell memory formation after mild COVID-19. TCRdb processed the 5' RACE reads anew with MiXCR; each CDR3 protein has one entry. The sample yields almost 350,000 distinct CDR3 sequences, 20% seen once. The sample comprised PBMCs or a T cell subset sorted from them (not recorded which). The receptors were gathered from a man in his late teens or twenties who had mild COVID-19 (a few samples of this study predate the infection). Cell type and time point are not known. Each CDR3 is given with its conserved first and last residue. Each record gives: J gene, V gene, CDR3 protein.

J gene: TRBJ1-4
V gene: TRBV6-5
CDR3 protein: CASSPSITNEKLFF

J gene: TRBJ2-3
V gene: TRBV4-1
CDR3 protein: CASSQFRWLRRRDTQYF

J gene: TRBJ1-5
V gene: TRBV5-1
CDR3 protein: CASSLGQTNQPQHF

J gene: TRBJ2-5
V gene: TRBV5-1
CDR3 protein: CASSRTRLEKETQYF

J gene: TRBJ2-5
V gene: TRBV7-7
CDR3 protein: CASSPLGGLVGETQYF

J gene: TRBJ2-5
V gene: TRBV20-1
CDR3 protein: CSARGRLTGEETQYF

J gene: TRBJ1-2
V gene: TRBV7-2
CDR3 protein: CASSLGPPPGTGVEGYTF

J gene: TRBJ1-5
V gene: TRBV7-8
CDR3 protein: CASSYWTGSNQPQHF

J gene: TRBJ1-1
V gene: TRBV27
CDR3 protein: CASSFLSGGGSTEAFF

J gene: TRBJ1-5
V gene: TRBV12-3/TRBV12-4
CDR3 protein: CASSFTRQPQHF

J gene: TRBJ1-4
V gene: TRBV5-4
CDR3 protein: CASSLDPIGKLFF

J gene: TRBJ2-1
V gene: TRBV18
CDR3 protein: CASSPVESGGPNNEQFF

J gene: TRBJ2-4
V gene: TRBV7-2
CDR3 protein: CASSRDDHWPFEYF

J gene: TRBJ2-1
V gene: TRBV7-2
CDR3 protein: CASSLGGPHNEQFF

J gene: TRBJ1-4
V gene: TRBV6-1
CDR3 protein: CASSGLTGENEKLFF

J gene: TRBJ2-1
V gene: TRBV7-9
CDR3 protein: CASSPSSGAGGEQFF

J gene: TRBJ1-2
V gene: TRBV10-2
CDR3 protein: CASSDNLSRGGYTF

J gene: TRBJ2-1
V gene: TRBV20-1
CDR3 protein: CSARSANEQFF

J gene: TRBJ1-2
V gene: TRBV5-1
CDR3 protein: CASSLGGGRIYGYTF

J gene: TRBJ2-5
V gene: TRBV7-2
CDR3 protein: CATSRAETQYF

J gene: TRBJ1-2
V gene: TRBV5-1
CDR3 protein: CASSPQVRGTGTNYGYTF

J gene: TRBJ1-5
V gene: TRBV6-1
CDR3 protein: CASSENLPELWRPQHF

J gene: TRBJ2-1
V gene: TRBV7-6
CDR3 protein: CASSFGSAGRGEQFF

J gene: TRBJ2-3
V gene: TRBV21-1
CDR3 protein: CASSKDRPLGRHPLPSGTQYF

J gene: TRBJ1-5
V gene: TRBV6-5
CDR3 protein: CASSNRPLGPQHF

J gene: TRBJ2-3
V gene: TRBV24-1
CDR3 protein: CATSDSRVWTDTQYF

J gene: TRBJ2-3
V gene: TRBV7-9
CDR3 protein: CASSLASDTQYF

J gene: TRBJ2-5
V gene: TRBV7-2
CDR3 protein: CASSLALQGFRETQYF

J gene: TRBJ1-5
V gene: TRBV6-2/TRBV6-3
CDR3 protein: CAGGQYQPQHF

J gene: TRBJ1-3
V gene: TRBV3-1
CDR3 protein: CASRGIGNTIYF

J gene: TRBJ2-3
V gene: TRBV12-3/TRBV12-4
CDR3 protein: CASNGQGSSTDTQYF

J gene: TRBJ2-3
V gene: TRBV9
CDR3 protein: CASSGVRGTTDTQYF

J gene: TRBJ2-5
V gene: TRBV7-2
CDR3 protein: CASSALQGAAETQYF

J gene: TRBJ1-5
V gene: TRBV6-5
CDR3 protein: CASRYRDNQPQHF

J gene: TRBJ2-2
V gene: TRBV28
CDR3 protein: CASSFPPLSGLDTGELFF